This T cell receptor beta chain appears in the sequencing data of a study of OX40 agonist ivuxolimab in advanced cancers. Whole-study results and caveats: CD4+ T cells averaged fewer expanded clones than CD8+ T cells.

Germline CDR1 is SGHRS and CDR2 is YFSETQ. The CDR3 is 13 amino acids. The cohort excluded patients with autoimmune disease history or systemic immunosuppression. Blood got drawn at baseline, again on cycle 4 day 1, and then on cycle 7 day 1. The assay was immunoSEQ multiplex PCR, and TCRdb's table has in-frame clones only and misses some. This sample yields roughly 41,000 clones, of which around 83% are seen a single time; about 2.4% belongs to the top ten. A remark on this clone: Its antigen remains unidentified.

This clonotype was obtained from an adult with an advanced solid tumor such as melanoma, head and neck, liver or kidney cancer. This specimen consisted of CD4+ or CD8+ T cells sorted from blood, obtained in a trial of the OX40 agonist ivuxolimab. V gene TRBV5-1 combines with J gene TRBJ2-5; D is possibly TRBD2 (5 bases). The assigned J gene may be wrong: the sequence end matches TRBJ2-7 better. In DNA, the CDR3 is TGCGCCAGCAGCTTGGGCCTCGGGGACGAGCAGTACTTC. Protein product: CASSLGLGDEQYF.